Listed below are T cell receptor beta chains from one sample, sequenced in a study of blood T cell repertoires in COVID-19. The protocol was immunoSEQ multiplex PCR, while the TCRdb copy is restricted to in-frame clones and leaves out a portion. Counted here are around 200,000 clones, 75% to 90% occurring once; the ten biggest clones make up about 5.7%. Material: peripheral blood. Every receptor here comes from a woman in her thirties or forties with acute or convalescent COVID-19. Both conserved end residues are part of each CDR3. The D gene is left open where the match is weak. A clone size is listed for some rows: how often the clone was seen (once, few, many), or a class if it is expanded.

-,TRBV3-1/TRBV3-2,TRBJ1-2,-,TGTGCCAGCAGCCAAGAAGTAGAAGTAAAGGGCTACACCTTC,CASSQEVEVKGYTF
-,TRBV6-4,TRBJ1-1,TRBD1,TGTGCCAGCAGTAACAGGGGAAACACTGAAGCTTTCTTT,CASSNRGNTEAFF
-,TRBV5-4,TRBJ1-4,TRBD1,TGTGCCAGCAGCCCGGACAGGGAGGGACGAAAACTGTTTTTT,CASSPDREGRKLFF
-,TRBV20-1,TRBJ2-5,TRBD2,TGCAGTGCTAGTGGTCGGCTAGCGGGGGGACAAGAGACCCAGTACTTC,CSASGRLAGGQETQYF
-,TRBV7-6,TRBJ1-2,-,TGTGCCAGCAGCCCCGACAGGAAGGGATGGAACTTC,CASSPDRKGWNF
-,TRBV5-1,TRBJ1-1,-,TGCGCCAGCAGCTTGGGGGGCTCGGGGAACACTGAAGCTTTCTTT,CASSLGGSGNTEAFF
-,TRBV18,TRBJ1-4,TRBD1,TGTGCCAGCACCGGACAGGGTATGGCTAATGAAAAACTGTTTTTT,CASTGQGMANEKLFF
once,TRBV7-3,TRBJ2-1,-,TGTGCCAGCAGCCTCACTTCCCCGAATGAGCAGTTCTTC,CASSLTSPNEQFF
-,TRBV27,TRBJ2-2,-,TGTGCCAGCAGTTTTTCGCGGAACACCGGGGAGCTGTTTTTT,CASSFSRNTGELFF
-,TRBV14,TRBJ1-1,-,TGTGCCAGCAGCCCATTGCAGGGAGGCACTGAAGCTTTCTTT,CASSPLQGGTEAFF
-,TRBV9,TRBJ2-3,-,TGTGCCAGCAGCGTAGGACTAGGAGATACGCAGTATTTT,CASSVGLGDTQYF
-,TRBV27,TRBJ1-6,-,TGTGCCAGCGGCACGACAGGACTGTTCGGTTCACCCCTCCACTTT,CASGTTGLFGSPLHF
-,TRBV5-1,TRBJ1-1,-,TGCGCCAGCAGCTCAGGACAGCAGAGGATGAACACTGAAGCTTTCTTT,CASSSGQQRMNTEAFF
-,TRBV2,TRBJ1-1,TRBD1,TGTGCCAGCAGACAGGGGGTCACTGAAGCTTTCTTT,CASRQGVTEAFF
-,TRBV7-9,TRBJ2-2,TRBD2,TGTGCCAGCGAACTAGCGGGGGGGCCTGCCGGGGAGCTGTTTTTT,CASELAGGPAGELFF
-,TRBV24-1,TRBJ1-2,-,TGTGCCACCAGTGCCCCGGACAGAAGTAGAAACTATGGCTACACCTTC,CATSAPDRSRNYGYTF
-,TRBV4-2,TRBJ2-1,TRBD2,TGTGCCAGCAGCCAAGGAGGGCCTATCCTAGCGGGAGATCGCAATGAGCAGTTCTTC,CASSQGGPILAGDRNEQFF
once,TRBV24-1,TRBJ1-5,TRBD1,TGTGCCACCAGTGGCGGGACAGGGGGCCGTCAGCCCCAGCATTTT,CATSGGTGGRQPQHF
-,TRBV5-1,TRBJ2-7,TRBD1,TGCGCCAGCAGCTTTACAGGGGGTTCTTACGAGCAGTACTTC,CASSFTGGSYEQYF
-,TRBV10-3,TRBJ2-1,TRBD2,TGTGCCATCAGGACGACTAGCGGAAACTCCTACAATGAGCAGTTCTTC,CAIRTTSGNSYNEQFF
-,TRBV6-1,TRBJ1-4,-,TGTGCCAGCAGAGAAACAGGGAGGGGGGTTAATGAAAAACTGTTTTTT,CASRETGRGVNEKLFF
-,TRBV27,TRBJ2-3,TRBD2,TGTGCCAGCAGTTTAACACTAGCGGGCGTCAATACGCAGTATTTT,CASSLTLAGVNTQYF
-,TRBV9,TRBJ2-2,TRBD2,TGTGCCAGCAGCGTAGGTAGCGGGAGCCTCAACGGGGAGCTGTTTTTT,CASSVGSGSLNGELFF
-,TRBV27,TRBJ1-2,-,TGTGCCAGCAGTTTATCGAAGGACAGTTGGGAGGGCTACACCTTC,CASSLSKDSWEGYTF
-,TRBV5-4,TRBJ1-2,-,TGTGCCAGCAGCGAAACTGACTATGGCTACACCTTC,CASSETDYGYTF
-,TRBV5-1,TRBJ2-7,TRBD1,TGCGCCAGCAGCTTTCTAGGACAGGGCTACGAGCAGTACTTC,CASSFLGQGYEQYF
-,TRBV19,TRBJ1-5,TRBD1,TGTGCCAGCACTGGAGTCCAGGGGGTGAGCAATCAGCCCCAGCATTTT,CASTGVQGVSNQPQHF
once,TRBV19,TRBJ2-5,-,TGTGCCAGTAGGCTCTCGGGGGATAGCGGCCAAGAGACCCAGTACTTC,CASRLSGDSGQETQYF
many,TRBV10-3,TRBJ2-6,TRBD2,TGTGCCATCAGTAAGGGACTAGAGGAATCTGGGGCCAACGTCCTGACTTTC,CAISKGLEESGANVLTF
-,TRBV28,TRBJ1-6,-,TGTGCCAGCAGTTTGGGGCTCTATAATTCACCCCTCCACTTT,CASSLGLYNSPLHF
few,TRBV27,TRBJ1-5,-,TGTGCCAGCAGTTCGACAGAGGATAGCAATCAGCCCCAGCATTTT,CASSSTEDSNQPQHF
-,TRBV19,TRBJ2-3,-,TGTGCCACTTCCCAGGGTTGGACAGATACGCAGTATTTT,CATSQGWTDTQYF
-,TRBV2,TRBJ1-2,-,TGTGCCAGCAGTGAGAGAGCTCTCTATGGCTACACCTTC,CASSERALYGYTF
-,TRBV12-3/TRBV12-4,TRBJ2-2,TRBD2,TGTGCCAGCAGTCGACGGGGGGGCGGGGAGCTGTTTTTT,CASSRRGGGELFF
-,TRBV6-6,TRBJ1-2,-,TGTGCCAGCAGTTACTTAGGGGAGGATGGCTACACCTTC,CASSYLGEDGYTF
-,TRBV19,TRBJ2-5,TRBD2,TGTGCCAGTAGTACCCGAGCGGGGCAAGAGACCCAGTACTTC,CASSTRAGQETQYF
-,TRBV27,TRBJ1-5,TRBD1,TGTGCCAGCGGAAACGTTGGGACAGGGGCGAGGAATCAGCCCCAGCATTTT,CASGNVGTGARNQPQHF
-,TRBV15,TRBJ2-1,-,TGTGCCACCACGCTCCCGGGAGTTGGTTACAATGAGCAGTTCTTC,CATTLPGVGYNEQFF
-,TRBV4-2,TRBJ2-7,TRBD2,TGTGCCAGCAGCCAACGGGAGGGTTACGAGCAGTACTTC,CASSQREGYEQYF
once,TRBV9,TRBJ2-1,TRBD2,TGTGCCAGCAGCGCCAAGACTAGCGGAGGGGACAATGAGCAGTTCTTC,CASSAKTSGGDNEQFF
few,TRBV27,TRBJ2-7,-,TGTGCCAGCAGTCCAGGGCAGGGCTACGAGCAGTACTTC,CASSPGQGYEQYF
-,TRBV3-1/TRBV3-2,TRBJ2-7,-,TGTGCCAGCAGCCAATACTACGAGCAGTACTTC,CASSQYYEQYF
-,TRBV10-3,TRBJ2-1,TRBD1,TGTGCCATCAGGGATTCCGGGACAGATTACAATGAGCAGTTCTTC,CAIRDSGTDYNEQFF
few,TRBV7-9,TRBJ2-7,TRBD2,TGTGCCAGCAGCCCTGGAGCGGGAGGTAAATCCTACGAGCAGTACTTC,CASSPGAGGKSYEQYF
-,TRBV6-6,TRBJ2-1,-,TGTGCCAGCAGTTCCCGGGAGTACGAGCAGTTCTTC,CASSSREYEQFF
-,TRBV7-9,TRBJ1-6,-,TGTGCCAGCAGCCCGCCTGGTGGCTCACCCCTCCACTTT,CASSPPGGSPLHF
once,TRBV28,TRBJ1-2,-,TGTGCCAGCAAGCTCTCAGTTACCGGGACTCTTACTATGGGCTACACCTTC,CASKLSVTGTLTMGYTF
-,TRBV7-2,TRBJ2-7,TRBD1,TGTGCCAGCAGCTCACAGGGGGCGGGAGAGCAGTACTTC,CASSSQGAGEQYF
once,TRBV6-5,TRBJ1-1,-,TGTGCCAGCAGAACGCCGGGTCTCTACACTGAAGCTTTCTTT,CASRTPGLYTEAFF
-,TRBV28,TRBJ2-7,-,TGTGCCAGCAGTTTAGAGGGCTGGTCCTACGAGCAGTACTTC,CASSLEGWSYEQYF
-,TRBV19,TRBJ1-5,TRBD1,TGTGCCAGTAGTATCGGTTCTAGGGGGCATCAGCCCCAGCATTTT,CASSIGSRGHQPQHF
-,TRBV18,TRBJ2-2,-,TGTGCCAGCTCTCGGGAGTTAGCCGGGGAGCTGTTTTTT,CASSRELAGELFF
few,TRBV27,TRBJ1-6,TRBD1,TGTGCCAGCAGTTTAAAGTCCCGGGACAGGGGGCTCCTTTATAATTCACCCCTCCACTTT,CASSLKSRDRGLLYNSPLHF
-,TRBV4-1,TRBJ2-1,-,TGCGCCAGCAGCCAAGACGCCGGGATTTGGGCTTTTGAGCAGTTCTTC,CASSQDAGIWAFEQFF
-,TRBV6-2/TRBV6-3,TRBJ1-6,TRBD1,TGTGCCAGCAGTCGCCCCCCGAGGGCAGGGGGGTATTCACCCCTCCACTTT,CASSRPPRAGGYSPLHF